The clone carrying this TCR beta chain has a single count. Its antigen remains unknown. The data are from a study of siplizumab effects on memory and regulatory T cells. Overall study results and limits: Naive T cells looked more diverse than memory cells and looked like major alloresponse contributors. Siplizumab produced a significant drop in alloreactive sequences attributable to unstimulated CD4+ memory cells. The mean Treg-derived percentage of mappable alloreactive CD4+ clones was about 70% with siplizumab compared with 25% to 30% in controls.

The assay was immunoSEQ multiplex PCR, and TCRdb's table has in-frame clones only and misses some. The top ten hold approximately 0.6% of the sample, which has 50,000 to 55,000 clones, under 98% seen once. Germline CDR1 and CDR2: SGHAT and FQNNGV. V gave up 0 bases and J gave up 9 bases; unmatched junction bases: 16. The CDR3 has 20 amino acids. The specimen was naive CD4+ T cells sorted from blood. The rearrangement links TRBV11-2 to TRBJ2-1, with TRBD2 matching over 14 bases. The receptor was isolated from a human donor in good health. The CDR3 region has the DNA TGTGCCAGCAGCTTAGAAGAGGGACTAGCGGGAGCACACAAGAGACGTGAGCAGTTCTTC. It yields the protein CASSLEEGLAGAHKRREQFF.